This T cell receptor (beta chain) was recorded in a study of spatial heterogeneity in lung cancer. This clonotype came up many times. This beta chain slipped into a library made for alpha chains as a stray read, so its size is not meaningful. TCRdb redid the calling of the 5' RACE reads with MiXCR, one entry per CDR3 protein. The sample lists about 12,000 distinct CDR3 sequences, roughly 3.9% occurring once. The CDR3 consists of 15 residues. Germline assignment: CDR1 MNHNY and CDR2 SVGAGI (reference sequence). The V end was cut by 6 bases, the J end by 1 base, with 14 bases between. Time point in this sample: sample taken at primary tumor resection. Sequencing covered unsorted whole RNA taken from tumor, nontumor lung or frozen PBMC.

This TCR derives from a male donor with early-stage non-small cell lung cancer. J is TRBJ2-3 and V is TRBV6-6; D is perhaps TRBD2 (6 bases). This material consisted of PBMCs, taken at surgery. CDR3 sequence (DNA): TGTGCCAGCAGACTCTCTAGCGTTGGCACAGATACGCAGTATTTT. Translation: CASRLSSVGTDTQYF.